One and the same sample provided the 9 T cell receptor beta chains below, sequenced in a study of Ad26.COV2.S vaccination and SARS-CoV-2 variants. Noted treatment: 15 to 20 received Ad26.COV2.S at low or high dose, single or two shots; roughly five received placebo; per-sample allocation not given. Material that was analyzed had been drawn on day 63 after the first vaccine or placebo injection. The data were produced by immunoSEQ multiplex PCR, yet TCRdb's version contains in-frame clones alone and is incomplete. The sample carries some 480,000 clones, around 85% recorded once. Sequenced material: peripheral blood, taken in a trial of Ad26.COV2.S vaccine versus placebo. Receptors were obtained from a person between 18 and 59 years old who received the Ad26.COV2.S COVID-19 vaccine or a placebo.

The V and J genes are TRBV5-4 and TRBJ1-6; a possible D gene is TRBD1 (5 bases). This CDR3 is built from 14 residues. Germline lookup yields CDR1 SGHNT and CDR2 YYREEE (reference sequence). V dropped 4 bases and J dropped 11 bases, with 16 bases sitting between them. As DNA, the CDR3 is TGTGCCAGCAGCGGGGACGGGCTCGGGACACCCCTCCACTTT. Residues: CASSGDGLGTPLHF.

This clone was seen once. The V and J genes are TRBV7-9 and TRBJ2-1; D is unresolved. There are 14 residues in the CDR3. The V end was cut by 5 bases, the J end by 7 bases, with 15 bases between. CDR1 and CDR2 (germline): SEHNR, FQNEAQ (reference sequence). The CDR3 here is CASSPHLLPNEQFF. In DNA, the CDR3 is TGTGCCAGCAGCCCGCATTTGCTCCCGAATGAGCAGTTCTTC.

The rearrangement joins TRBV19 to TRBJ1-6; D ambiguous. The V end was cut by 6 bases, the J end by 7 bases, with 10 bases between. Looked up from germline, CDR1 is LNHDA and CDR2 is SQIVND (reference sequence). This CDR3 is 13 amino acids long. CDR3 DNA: TGTGCCAGTAGCGACGGGATCAATTCACCCCTCCACTTT. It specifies CASSDGINSPLHF.

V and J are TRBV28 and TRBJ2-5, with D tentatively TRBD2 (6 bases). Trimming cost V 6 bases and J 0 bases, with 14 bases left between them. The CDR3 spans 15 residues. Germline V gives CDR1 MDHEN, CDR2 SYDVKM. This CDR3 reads CASRGGRKNQETQYF. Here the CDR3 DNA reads TGTGCCAGCAGGGGGGGACGGAAAAACCAAGAGACCCAGTACTTC.

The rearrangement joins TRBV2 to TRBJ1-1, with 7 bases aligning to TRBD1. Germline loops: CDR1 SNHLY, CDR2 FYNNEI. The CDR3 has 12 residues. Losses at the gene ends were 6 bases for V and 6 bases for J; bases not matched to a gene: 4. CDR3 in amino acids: CASRDTGAEAFF. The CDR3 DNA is TGTGCCAGCAGGGATACAGGGGCTGAAGCTTTCTTT.

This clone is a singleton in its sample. The CDR3 sequence is CATAGATHEQFF. The CDR3 nucleotides read TGTGCCACAGCCGGGGCCACCCATGAGCAGTTCTTC. The gene calls are TRBV24-1 and TRBJ2-1; either TRBD1 or TRBD2 may fit D (5 bases each). Germline V lookup: CDR1 KGHDR, CDR2 SFDVKD. The CDR3 runs to 12 residues. Trimming cost V 10 bases and J 8 bases, with 14 bases left between them.

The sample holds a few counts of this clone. DNA for the CDR3: TGTGCCAGCGGAACCGGGACTCAGTACTATGGCTACACCTTC. Translating gives CASGTGTQYYGYTF. V usage is TRBV28 and J usage is TRBJ1-2; D perhaps matches TRBD1 (5 bases). The CDR3 extends over 14 amino acids. V shed 8 bases and J shed 3 bases, with 16 bases lying between them. Germline V gene data show CDR1 as MDHEN and CDR2 as SYDVKM.

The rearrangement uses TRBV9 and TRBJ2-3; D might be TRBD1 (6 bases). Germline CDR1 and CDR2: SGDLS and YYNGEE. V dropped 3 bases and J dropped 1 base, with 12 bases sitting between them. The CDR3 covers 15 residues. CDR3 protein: CASSEDSGGTDTQYF. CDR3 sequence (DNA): TGTGCCAGCAGCGAGGACAGTGGCGGCACAGATACGCAGTATTTT.

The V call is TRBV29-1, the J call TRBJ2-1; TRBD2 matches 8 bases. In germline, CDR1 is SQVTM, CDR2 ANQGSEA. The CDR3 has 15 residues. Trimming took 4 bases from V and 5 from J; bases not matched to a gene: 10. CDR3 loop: CSVALVAGRNNEQFF. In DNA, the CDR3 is TGCAGCGTTGCGCTGGTAGCGGGACGCAACAATGAGCAGTTCTTC.